Presented here are 30 T cell receptor beta chains from one specimen sequenced in a study of T cell responses to AZD1222 COVID-19 vaccine (TCRdb year 2021). To prepare the library, the immunoSEQ multiplex PCR assay was applied. As stored in TCRdb, this immuneACCESS dataset retains in-frame rearrangements with V and J assigned. A fraction of the clones does not appear; measured against another copy, unresolved V genes explain less than half of the discrepancy, and the remainder lacks a known reason. Present in this sample are about 130,000 clones, roughly 85% of which were seen just once. 7.9% of the sample is taken by the ten largest. The time point label here, explained by the study, means: about 28 days (+/-7) after the second vaccine dose. Per the publication, the treatment or condition label means: meningococcal conjugate vaccine given as trial control. The source was peripheral blood, collected 28 days after the second dose of the MenACWY control vaccine. The receptors here all came from an adult who received the MenACWY meningococcal vaccine as a control.

The V and J genes are TRBV24-1 and TRBJ2-2; D unclear. V was shortened by 5 bases and J by 7 bases, with 13 bases between the two germline ends. CDR3 length: 14 amino acids. Germline V lookup: CDR1 KGHDR, CDR2 SFDVKD. CDR3: CATSAPTAVGELFF. The CDR3 nucleotides read TGTGCCACCAGTGCACCAACCGCGGTCGGGGAGCTGTTTTTT.

The rearrangement uses TRBV2 and TRBJ1-6; 8 positions match TRBD1. CDR3 size: 15 residues. With V trimmed by 5 bases and J by 6 bases, 6 bases remained unmatched. The germline V gene encodes CDR1 SNHLY and CDR2 FYNNEI. The CDR3 loop reads CASSSRQGSNSPLHF. The CDR3 coding sequence is TGTGCCAGCAGTAGTAGACAGGGGAGTAATTCACCCCTCCACTTT.

CDR3 loop: CAWSVVMDSPLHF. CDR3 sequence (DNA): TGTGCCTGGAGTGTAGTGATGGATTCACCCCTCCACTTT. The chain employs TRBV30 and TRBJ1-6, with D unresolved. The germline V and J ends were trimmed by 0 bases and 8 bases, with 8 bases remaining between them. The CDR3 length is 13 residues. The germline V gene encodes CDR1 GTSNPN and CDR2 SVGIG (reference sequence).

V and J are TRBV4-3 and TRBJ2-7; either TRBD1 or TRBD2 may supply D (5 bases each). V was cut by 0 bases and J by 0 bases, with 21 bases left in between. There are 19 residues in the CDR3. Germline loops: CDR1 LGHNA, CDR2 YSLEER. In DNA form, the CDR3 reads TGCGCCAGCAGCCAAGATATGAGCCGGGGCAGCTCAAGCTCCTACGAGCAGTACTTC. This translates into CASSQDMSRGSSSSYEQYF.

The chain joins TRBV3-1 (or the pseudogene TRBV3-2) to TRBJ1-2, with D unresolved. The CDR3 is made up of 13 amino acids. Germline lookup yields CDR1 LGHDT and CDR2 YNNKEL (reference sequence). V lost 0 bases and J 4 bases, leaving 6 bases between the germline ends. The CDR3 protein is CASSQETLYGYTF. CDR3 sequence (DNA): TGTGCCAGCAGCCAAGAGACCCTCTATGGCTACACCTTC.

This clone has only a few counts. This sequence joins TRBV5-1 and TRBJ1-1, with 8 bases fitting TRBD1. The ends lost 0 bases at V and 5 bases at J; junction bases unmatched: 6. The CDR3 has 15 amino acids. Germline V CDR1 and CDR2: SGHRS, YFSETQ. As DNA, the CDR3 is TGCGCCAGCAGCTTGGCCGCACAGGGGGAAACTGAAGCTTTCTTT. It translates to CASSLAAQGETEAFF.

This chain joins TRBV27 and TRBJ1-4; 7 positions match TRBD1. Germline V gene data show CDR1 as MNHEY and CDR2 as SMNVEV (reference sequence). The CDR3 runs to 15 residues. With V trimmed by 5 bases and J by 8 bases, 11 bases remained unmatched. In DNA, the CDR3 is TGTGCCAGCAGTCGAGGGAGGGGGCTGGGAGAAAAACTGTTTTTT. Translation: CASSRGRGLGEKLFF.

The V and J genes are TRBV7-8 and TRBJ2-7; D is unclear. In germline, CDR1 is SGHVS, CDR2 FQNEAQ. V lost 1 base and J lost 4, with 8 bases in between. The CDR3 is 13 amino acids. CDR3 loop: CASSLDLRYEQYV. For the CDR3, the DNA is TGTGCCAGCAGCTTAGATCTAAGGTACGAGCAGTACGTC.

This chain links TRBV7-9 with TRBJ2-2; D might be TRBD1 or TRBD2, each matching 5 bases. The V end lost 6 bases, the J end lost 4 bases, and 12 bases lay between the germline ends. Germline CDR1 and CDR2: SEHNR and FQNEAQ (reference sequence). The CDR3 length is 14 residues. The CDR3 loop is CASRSGTTTGELFF. CDR3 sequence (DNA): TGTGCCAGCAGATCCGGGACGACCACCGGGGAGCTGTTTTTT.

The chain combines TRBV19 with TRBJ2-1, with 7 positions matching TRBD2. The germline gives CDR1 LNHDA, CDR2 SQIVND (reference sequence). CDR3 length equals 14 residues. Trimming removed 10 bases from V and 4 bases from J; junction bases left unmatched: 10. Here the CDR3 DNA reads TGTGCCACTGGAAGCGGACTAGGGTACAATGAGCAGTTCTTC. Translating gives CATGSGLGYNEQFF.

There are a few counts of this clone. The rearrangement links TRBV7-9 to TRBJ2-2; no firm D call. This CDR3 is built from 16 residues. Germline-derived CDR1 and CDR2 are SEHNR and FQNEAQ (reference sequence). Trimming stripped 2 bases from V and 4 bases from J, with 14 bases between. The CDR3 here is CASSLIAGKTTGELFF. The CDR3 region has the DNA TGTGCCAGCAGCTTAATAGCCGGAAAGACCACCGGGGAGCTGTTTTTT.

J is TRBJ2-2 and V is TRBV29-1; TRBD2 matches at 8 bases. This CDR3 contains 15 residues. Per the germline V gene, CDR1 is SQVTM and CDR2 is ANQGSEA. J was trimmed by 4 bases and V by 4 bases; bases with no gene match: 8. CDR3 sequence (DNA): TGCAGCGTTGGCTTAGCGGGATCGGCCACCGGGGAGCTGTTTTTT. This translates into CSVGLAGSATGELFF.

The genes are TRBV7-2 and TRBJ1-5; tentatively, D is TRBD1 (5 bases). V was cut by 0 bases and J by 7 bases, with 13 bases left in between. The CDR3 sequence is 15 residues long. Germline V gives CDR1 SGHTA, CDR2 FQGNSA. CDR3 bases: TGTGCCAGCAGCTTAGCGCTAGGGGCGGGGCAGCCCCAGCATTTT. Protein sequence: CASSLALGAGQPQHF.

This clone was seen once. The chain has TRBV10-1 and TRBJ2-7; D is uncertain. The V and J ends lost 6 bases and 5 bases respectively, with 5 bases between them. Germline loops: CDR1 WNHNN, CDR2 SYGVQD (reference sequence). The CDR3 is 10 amino acids. The CDR3 loop reads CASRPHEQYF. For the CDR3, the DNA is TGCGCCAGCAGGCCTCACGAGCAGTACTTC.

This rearrangement joins TRBV5-1 to TRBJ2-1, with D tentatively TRBD1 (6 bases). Germline V gene sequence: CDR1 SGHRS, CDR2 YFSETQ. The CDR3 extends over 13 amino acids. The V end lost 4 bases, the J end lost 5 bases, and 10 bases lay between the germline ends. CDR3 amino acids: CASSPDRNNEQFF. The CDR3 nucleotides are TGCGCCAGCAGCCCGGACAGAAACAATGAGCAGTTCTTC.

The rearrangement uses TRBV3-1 (or the pseudogene TRBV3-2) and TRBJ1-1; TRBD1 might be the D (5 bases). V lost 4 bases and J lost 6, with 15 bases in between. The length of the CDR3 is 14 residues. Germline CDR1 LGHDT, CDR2 YNNKEL (reference sequence). CDR3 DNA: TGTGCCAGCAGCCGAAGAGGGGTTTTTGCTGAAGCTTTCTTT. Protein sequence: CASSRRGVFAEAFF.

The V and J genes are TRBV19 and TRBJ2-2, with TRBD1 matching over 9 bases. This CDR3 region has 18 residues. Per the germline V gene, CDR1 is LNHDA and CDR2 is SQIVND (reference sequence). J was trimmed by 8 bases and V by 4 bases; bases with no gene match: 17. CDR3 nucleotides: TGTGCCAGTAGTACCTACGCCAAGGGACAGGGAAGGATGGGGGAGCTGTTTTTT. It codes for CASSTYAKGQGRMGELFF.

This rearrangement joins TRBV7-9 to TRBJ1-2; D possibly corresponds to TRBD1 (5 bases). The germline V gene has CDR1 SEHNR and CDR2 FQNEAQ (reference sequence). V was pared by 5 bases and J by 2 bases, with 12 bases between. This CDR3 comprises 14 residues. The DNA for the CDR3 is TGTGCCAGCAGCCTGGACACCGGGAACTATGGCTACACCTTC. This codes for CASSLDTGNYGYTF.

This chain joins TRBV27 and TRBJ1-2; D is ambiguous. V was pared by 3 bases and J by 0 bases, with 8 bases between. Germline assignment: CDR1 MNHEY and CDR2 SMNVEV (reference sequence). The CDR3 spans 14 residues. DNA of the CDR3: TGTGCCAGCAGTTTTATTCCGGCTAACTATGGCTACACCTTC. It encodes CASSFIPANYGYTF.

The genes are TRBV9 and TRBJ2-1, with 10 nucleotides matching TRBD2. CDR1 is SGDLS, CDR2 YYNGEE, per germline. The CDR3 has 14 residues. After removal of 3 bases from V and 5 bases from J, the junction contained 2 bases not matched to a gene. CDR3 sequence reads: CASSAGLADNEQFF. In DNA, the CDR3 is TGTGCCAGCAGCGCCGGACTAGCGGACAATGAGCAGTTCTTC.

This sequence joins TRBV19 and TRBJ1-2; tentatively, D is TRBD1 (5 bases). Per the germline V gene, CDR1 is LNHDA and CDR2 is SQIVND (reference sequence). The CDR3 has 14 amino acids. Trimming removed 2 bases from V and 2 bases from J, with 9 bases in between. In DNA form, the CDR3 reads TGTGCCAGTAGTATAACAGGCCAAAACTATGGCTACACCTTC. Its protein is CASSITGQNYGYTF. The complete variable domain, with remaining parts taken from reference TRBV19 and TRBJ1-2, reads DGGITQSPKYLFRKEGQNVTLSCEQNLNHDAMYWYRQDPGQGLRLIYYSQIVNDFQKGDIAEGYSVSREKKESFPLTVTSAQKNPTAFYLCASSITGQNYGYTFGSGTRLTVV.

The gene calls are TRBV15 and TRBJ1-5; TRBD1 aligns across 7 bases. The germline V gene encodes CDR1 LNHNV and CDR2 YYDKDF (reference sequence). J lost 3 bases, V lost 4 bases, and 3 bases had no gene match. The CDR3 is made up of 14 amino acids. The CDR3 nucleotides read TGTGCCACCAGCACCGGACAGGTCAATCAGCCCCAGCATTTT. Its translation: CATSTGQVNQPQHF.

This clone occurred once. The rearrangement joins TRBV11-2 to TRBJ2-5, with D possibly being TRBD1 (5 bases). The CDR3 totals 14 residues. The V end lost 1 base, the J end lost 5 bases, and 11 bases lay between the germline ends. Germline V gene lookup returns CDR1 SGHAT and CDR2 FQNNGV. The DNA for the CDR3 is TGTGCCAGCAGCTTAGCAGGGTTTCGGGAGACCCAGTACTTC. Encoded protein: CASSLAGFRETQYF.

The chain couples TRBV30 to TRBJ1-2, with D possibly matching TRBD1 (6 bases). The CDR3 has 11 amino acids. In germline, CDR1 is GTSNPN, CDR2 SVGIG (reference sequence). Trimming took off 0 bases at V and 8 bases at J, with 7 bases between the two ends. This chain's CDR3 is CAWSVQGGYTF. In DNA form, the CDR3 reads TGTGCCTGGAGTGTCCAGGGGGGCTACACCTTC.

This clone has only one observation. The chain links TRBV29-1 to TRBJ1-3; TRBD1 aligns across 11 bases. CDR1 and CDR2 (germline): SQVTM, ANQGSEA. J was trimmed by 2 bases and V by 7 bases; bases with no gene match: 7. The CDR3 is 15 amino acids. The CDR3 nucleotides read TGCAGCGGCGAGGACAGGGGGCTTACTGGAAACACCATATATTTT. It specifies CSGEDRGLTGNTIYF.

This chain links TRBV10-3 with TRBJ2-5; D could derive from TRBD1 or TRBD2 (6 bases each). Germline assignment: CDR1 ENHRY and CDR2 SYGVKD. V lost 5 bases and J lost 5, with 12 bases in between. This CDR3 spans 13 amino acids. CDR3 region: CAISSGGGETQYF. CDR3 DNA sequence: TGTGCCATCAGTTCCGGGGGCGGCGAGACCCAGTACTTC.

V gene TRBV5-5 combines with J gene TRBJ1-1; TRBD1 is a possible D gene (5 bases). V lost 5 bases and J 4 bases, leaving 15 bases between the germline ends. The CDR3 is made up of 14 amino acids. Per the germline V gene, CDR1 is SGHKS and CDR2 is YYEKEE (reference sequence). The DNA for the CDR3 is TGTGCCAGCAGTCGAGGGACGGGGGGCACTGAAGCTTTCTTT. It specifies CASSRGTGGTEAFF.

J is TRBJ1-2 and V is TRBV11-3; 12 positions match TRBD1. The J segment lost 10 bases and the V segment lost 0 bases, leaving 9 bases of the junction unmatched. The CDR3 has 16 residues. CDR1 and CDR2 (germline): SGHNT, YENEEA. CDR3 sequence: CASSLDRGQGASPYTF. The CDR3 DNA follows: TGTGCCAGCAGCTTAGATAGGGGACAGGGGGCGTCCCCCTACACCTTC. Filled out from reference TRBV11-3 and TRBJ1-2, the complete variable domain reads EAGVVQSPRYKIIEKKQPVAFWCNPISGHNTLYWYLQNLGQGPELLIRYENEEAVDDSQLPKDRFSAERLKGVDSTLKIQPAELGDSAVYLCASSLDRGQGASPYTFGSGTRLTVV.

This chain joins TRBV24-1 and TRBJ1-6, with TRBD1 as a possible D gene (5 bases). Trimming cost V 10 bases and J 7 bases, with 13 bases left between them. The CDR3 has 13 residues. The germline gives CDR1 KGHDR, CDR2 SFDVKD. Written as DNA, the CDR3 is TGTGCCACTAGGATGACAGCCAATTCACCCCTCCACTTT. This gives the protein CATRMTANSPLHF.

V is TRBV11-1 and J is TRBJ1-4, with no clear D. V lost 5 bases, J lost 6 bases, and 13 bases lay in between. Germline V gene data show CDR1 as SGHAT and CDR2 as FQDESV (reference sequence). The CDR3 spans 14 residues. CDR3 protein: CASSRTGEDEKLFF. The DNA for the CDR3 is TGTGCCAGCAGCCGAACCGGAGAGGATGAAAAACTGTTTTTT.